The T cell receptor (beta chain) under discussion was sequenced for a study of blood T cell repertoires in COVID-19. Background on the study: Acute and convalescent COVID-19 specimens originated in the United States, Italy and Spain. PBMCs, B-cell-depleted T cells, or T cells provided the cDNA or gDNA that made up the material.

Method: immunoSEQ multiplex PCR; TCRdb's copy keeps in-frame clones and lacks some. In the table there are approximately 170,000 clones, roughly 80% of which are singletons. The count of this clone is one. Enrollment of patients from Seattle took place during active infection, with longitudinal follow-up. The CDR3 spans 15 residues. The TCR was taken from a woman in her 70s with COVID-19, enrolled during active disease. Sequenced input: peripheral blood. V gene TRBV21-1 combines with J gene TRBJ2-7; the table's D call TRBD1 went unverified against the DNA. TRBV21-1 is a pseudogene segment. CDR3 DNA: TGTGCCAGCAGCAAAGAGGTCCAGGAAAAATACGAGCAGTACGTC. It specifies CASSKEVQEKYEQYV.